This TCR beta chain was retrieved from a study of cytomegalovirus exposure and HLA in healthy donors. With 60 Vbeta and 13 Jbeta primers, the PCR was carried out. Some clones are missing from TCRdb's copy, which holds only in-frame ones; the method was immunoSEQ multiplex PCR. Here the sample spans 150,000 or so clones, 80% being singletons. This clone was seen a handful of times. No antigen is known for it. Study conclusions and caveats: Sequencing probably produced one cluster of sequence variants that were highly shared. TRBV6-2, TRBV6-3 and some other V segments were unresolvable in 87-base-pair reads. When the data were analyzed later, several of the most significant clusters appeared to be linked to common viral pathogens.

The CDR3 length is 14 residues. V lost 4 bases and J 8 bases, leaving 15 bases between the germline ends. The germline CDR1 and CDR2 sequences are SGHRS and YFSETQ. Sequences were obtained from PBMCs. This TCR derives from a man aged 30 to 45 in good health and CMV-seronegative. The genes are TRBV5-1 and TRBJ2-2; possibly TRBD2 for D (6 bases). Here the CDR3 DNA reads TGCGCCAGCAGCGCTGGGACTGTTCTTGGGGAGCTGTTTTTT. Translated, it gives CASSAGTVLGELFF.